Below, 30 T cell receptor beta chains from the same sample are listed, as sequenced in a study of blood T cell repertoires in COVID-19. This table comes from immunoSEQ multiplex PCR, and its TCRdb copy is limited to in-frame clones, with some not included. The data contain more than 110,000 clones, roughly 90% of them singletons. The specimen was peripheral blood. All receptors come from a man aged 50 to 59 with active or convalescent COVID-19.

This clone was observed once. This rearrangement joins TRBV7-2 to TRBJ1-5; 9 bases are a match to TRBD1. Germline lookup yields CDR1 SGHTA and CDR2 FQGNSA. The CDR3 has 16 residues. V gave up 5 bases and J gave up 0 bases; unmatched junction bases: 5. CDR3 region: CASSTGQGNSNQPQHF. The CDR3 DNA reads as TGTGCCAGCAGCACCGGACAGGGGAATAGCAATCAGCCCCAGCATTTT.

CDR3 nucleotides: TGTGCCAGCTCACCGACTCCGGGACAGGCCGCCTATGGCTACACCTTC. Translation gives CASSPTPGQAAYGYTF. V is TRBV18 and J is TRBJ1-2; TRBD1 agrees at 8 bases. J lost 4 bases, V lost 3 bases, and 10 bases had no gene match. From germline, CDR1 is KGHSH and CDR2 LQKENI. The CDR3 length is 16 residues.

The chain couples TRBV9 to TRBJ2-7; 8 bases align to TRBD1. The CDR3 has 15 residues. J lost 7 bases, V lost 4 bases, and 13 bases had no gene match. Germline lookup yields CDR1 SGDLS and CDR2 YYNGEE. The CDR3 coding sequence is TGTGCCAGCAGCCCTCGACAGGGGAGTACCAAAGAGCAGTACTTC. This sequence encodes CASSPRQGSTKEQYF. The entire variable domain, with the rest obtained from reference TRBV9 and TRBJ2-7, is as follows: DSGVTQTPKHLITATGQRVTLRCSPRSGDLSVYWYQQSLDQGLQFLIQYYNGEERAKGNILERFSAQQFPDLHSELNLSSLELGDSALYFCASSPRQGSTKEQYFGPGTRLTVT.

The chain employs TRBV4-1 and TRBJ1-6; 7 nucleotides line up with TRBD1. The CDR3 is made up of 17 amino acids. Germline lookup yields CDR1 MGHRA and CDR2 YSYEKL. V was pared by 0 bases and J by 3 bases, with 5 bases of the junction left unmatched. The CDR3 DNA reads TGCGCCAGCAGCCAAGATCACAGGGGAGACTATAATTCACCCCTCCACTTT. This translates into CASSQDHRGDYNSPLHF.

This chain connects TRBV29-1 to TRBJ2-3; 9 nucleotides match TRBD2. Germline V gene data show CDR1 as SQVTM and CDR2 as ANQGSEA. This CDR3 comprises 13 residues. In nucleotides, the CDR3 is TGCTCCTTGAGCGGGAGGTTAACAGATACGCAGTATTTT. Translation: CSLSGRLTDTQYF.

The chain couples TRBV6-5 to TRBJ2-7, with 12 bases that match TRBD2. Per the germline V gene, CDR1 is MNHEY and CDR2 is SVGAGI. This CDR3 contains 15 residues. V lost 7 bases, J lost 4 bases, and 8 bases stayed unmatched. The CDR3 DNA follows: TGTGCCAGCATCCCCGGGACTAGCGGGTTTTACGAGCAGTACTTC. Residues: CASIPGTSGFYEQYF.

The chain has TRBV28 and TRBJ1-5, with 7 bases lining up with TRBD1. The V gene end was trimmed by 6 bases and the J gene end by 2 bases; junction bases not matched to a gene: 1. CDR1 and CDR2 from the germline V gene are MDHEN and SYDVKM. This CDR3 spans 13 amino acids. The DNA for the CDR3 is TGTGCCAGCAGGGGGACAGGCAATCAGCCCCAGCATTTT. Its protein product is CASRGTGNQPQHF.

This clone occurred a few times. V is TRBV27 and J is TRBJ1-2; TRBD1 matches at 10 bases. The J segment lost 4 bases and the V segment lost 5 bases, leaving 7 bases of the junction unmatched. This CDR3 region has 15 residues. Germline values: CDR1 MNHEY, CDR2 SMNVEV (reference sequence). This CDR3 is CASSAGTGEGYGYTF. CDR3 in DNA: TGTGCCAGCAGTGCCGGGACAGGGGAGGGCTATGGCTACACCTTC.

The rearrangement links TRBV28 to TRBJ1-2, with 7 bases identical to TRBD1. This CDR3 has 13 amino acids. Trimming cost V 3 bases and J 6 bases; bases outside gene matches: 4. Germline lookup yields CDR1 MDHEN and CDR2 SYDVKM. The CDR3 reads CASSFSTGDGYTF. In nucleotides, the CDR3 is TGTGCCAGCAGTTTCTCCACAGGGGATGGCTACACCTTC.

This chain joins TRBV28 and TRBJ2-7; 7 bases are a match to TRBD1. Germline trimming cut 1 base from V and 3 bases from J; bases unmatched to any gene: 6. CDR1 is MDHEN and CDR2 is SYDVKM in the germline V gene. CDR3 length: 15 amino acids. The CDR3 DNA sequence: TGTGCCAGCAGTTTATTGACAGGGAATGGCTACGAGCAGTACTTC. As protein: CASSLLTGNGYEQYF.

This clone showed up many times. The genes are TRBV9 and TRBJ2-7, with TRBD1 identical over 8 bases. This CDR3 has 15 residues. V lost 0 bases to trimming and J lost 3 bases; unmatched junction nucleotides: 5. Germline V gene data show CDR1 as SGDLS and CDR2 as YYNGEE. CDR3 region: CASSVGAGGFYEQYF. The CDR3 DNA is TGTGCCAGCAGCGTAGGGGCAGGGGGCTTCTACGAGCAGTACTTC.

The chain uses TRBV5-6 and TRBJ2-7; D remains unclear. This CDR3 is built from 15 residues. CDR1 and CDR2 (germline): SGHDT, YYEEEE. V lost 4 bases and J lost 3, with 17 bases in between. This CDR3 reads CASSALSLNFYEQYF. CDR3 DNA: TGTGCCAGCAGCGCCCTATCGCTTAACTTCTACGAGCAGTACTTC.

The CDR3 nucleotides read TGTGCCAGCAGCTCCAAACAGGGCCCAAGAGCAAAGGAGACCCAGTACTTC. As protein: CASSSKQGPRAKETQYF. The gene calls are TRBV7-9 and TRBJ2-5; possible D gene TRBD1, 6 bases. This CDR3 comprises 17 residues. Per the germline V gene, CDR1 is SEHNR and CDR2 is FQNEAQ (reference sequence). Trimming took off 4 bases at V and 5 bases at J, with 23 bases between the two ends.

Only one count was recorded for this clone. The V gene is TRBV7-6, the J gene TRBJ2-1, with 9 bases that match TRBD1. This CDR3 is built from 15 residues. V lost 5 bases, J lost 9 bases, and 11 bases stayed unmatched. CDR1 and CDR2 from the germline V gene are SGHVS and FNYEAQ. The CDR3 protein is CASSGTGGASGEQFF. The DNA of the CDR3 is TGTGCCAGCAGCGGCACAGGGGGCGCTTCAGGTGAGCAGTTCTTC.

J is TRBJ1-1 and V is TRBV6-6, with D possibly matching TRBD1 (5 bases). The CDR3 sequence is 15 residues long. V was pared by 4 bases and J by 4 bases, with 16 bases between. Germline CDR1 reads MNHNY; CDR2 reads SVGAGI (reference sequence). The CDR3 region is CASSSPGGGFTEAFF. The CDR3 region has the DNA TGTGCCAGCAGTTCCCCCGGGGGAGGGTTCACTGAAGCTTTCTTT.

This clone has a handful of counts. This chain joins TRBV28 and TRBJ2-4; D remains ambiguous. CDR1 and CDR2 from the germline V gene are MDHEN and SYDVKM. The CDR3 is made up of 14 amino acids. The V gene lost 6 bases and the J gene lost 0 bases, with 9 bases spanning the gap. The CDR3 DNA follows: TGTGCCAGCAGGGCGACTTTAGCCAAAAACATTCAGTACTTC. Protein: CASRATLAKNIQYF.

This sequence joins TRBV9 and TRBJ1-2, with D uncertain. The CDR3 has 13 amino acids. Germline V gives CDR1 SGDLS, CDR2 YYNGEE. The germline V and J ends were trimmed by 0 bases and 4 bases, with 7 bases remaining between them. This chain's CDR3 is CASSVVTGYGYTF. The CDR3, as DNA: TGTGCCAGCAGCGTAGTCACGGGCTATGGCTACACCTTC.

The CDR3 region is CASSYAGKRAGELFF. In DNA, the CDR3 is TGTGCCAGCAGTTATGCGGGGAAACGGGCCGGGGAGCTGTTTTTT. The chain uses TRBV6-5 and TRBJ2-2; weak D call: TRBD2 (6 bases). Germline V lookup: CDR1 MNHEY, CDR2 SVGAGI. This CDR3 is built from 15 residues. V lost 3 bases, J lost 6 bases, and 14 bases lay in between.

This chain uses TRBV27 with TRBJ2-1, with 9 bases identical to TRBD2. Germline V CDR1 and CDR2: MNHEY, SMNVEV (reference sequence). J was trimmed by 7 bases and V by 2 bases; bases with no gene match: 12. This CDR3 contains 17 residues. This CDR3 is CASSLIVGAGGTNEQFF. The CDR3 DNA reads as TGTGCCAGCAGTTTAATTGTCGGTGCGGGAGGGACAAATGAGCAGTTCTTC.

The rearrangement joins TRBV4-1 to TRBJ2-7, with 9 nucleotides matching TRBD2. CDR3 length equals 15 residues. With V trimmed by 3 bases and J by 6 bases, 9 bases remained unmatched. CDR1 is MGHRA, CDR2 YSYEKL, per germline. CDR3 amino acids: CASSHPGLASIEQYF. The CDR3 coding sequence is TGCGCCAGCAGCCATCCGGGACTAGCTTCGATCGAGCAGTACTTC.

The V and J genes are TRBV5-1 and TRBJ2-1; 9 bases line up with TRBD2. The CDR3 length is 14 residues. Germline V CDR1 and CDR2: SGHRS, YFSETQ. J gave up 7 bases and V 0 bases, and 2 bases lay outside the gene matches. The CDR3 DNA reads TGCGCCAGCAGCTTGGGACTAGCGGTTAATGAGCAGTTCTTC. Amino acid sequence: CASSLGLAVNEQFF.

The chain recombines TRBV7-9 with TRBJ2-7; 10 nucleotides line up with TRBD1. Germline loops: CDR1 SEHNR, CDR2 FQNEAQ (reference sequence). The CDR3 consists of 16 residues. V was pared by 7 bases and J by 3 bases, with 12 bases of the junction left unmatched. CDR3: CASTLGQGTGNYEQYF. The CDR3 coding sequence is TGTGCCAGCACCCTGGGACAGGGGACAGGTAACTACGAGCAGTACTTC.

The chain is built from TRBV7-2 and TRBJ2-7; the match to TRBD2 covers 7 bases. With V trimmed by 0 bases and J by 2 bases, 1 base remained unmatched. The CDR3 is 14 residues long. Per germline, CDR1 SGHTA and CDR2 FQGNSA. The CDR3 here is CASSLAGGPYEQYF. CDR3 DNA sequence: TGTGCCAGCAGCTTAGCGGGAGGGCCCTACGAGCAGTACTTC.

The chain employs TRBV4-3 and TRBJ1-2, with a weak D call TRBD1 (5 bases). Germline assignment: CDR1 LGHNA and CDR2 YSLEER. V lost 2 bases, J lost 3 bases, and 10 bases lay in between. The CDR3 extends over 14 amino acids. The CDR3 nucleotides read TGCGCCAGCAGCCAACGACAGTCTTACTATGGCTACACCTTC. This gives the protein CASSQRQSYYGYTF.

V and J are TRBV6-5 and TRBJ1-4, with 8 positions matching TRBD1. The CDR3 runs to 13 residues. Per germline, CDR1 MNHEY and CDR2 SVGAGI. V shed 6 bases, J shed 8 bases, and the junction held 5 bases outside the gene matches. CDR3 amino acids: CASRTGAGEKLFF. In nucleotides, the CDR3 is TGTGCCAGCAGGACAGGGGCGGGCGAAAAACTGTTTTTT.

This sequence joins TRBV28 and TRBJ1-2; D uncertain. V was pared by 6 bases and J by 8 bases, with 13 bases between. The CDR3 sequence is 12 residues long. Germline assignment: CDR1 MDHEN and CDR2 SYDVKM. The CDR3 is CASSPPAEGYTF. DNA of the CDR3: TGTGCCAGCAGCCCCCCGGCGGAGGGCTACACCTTC.

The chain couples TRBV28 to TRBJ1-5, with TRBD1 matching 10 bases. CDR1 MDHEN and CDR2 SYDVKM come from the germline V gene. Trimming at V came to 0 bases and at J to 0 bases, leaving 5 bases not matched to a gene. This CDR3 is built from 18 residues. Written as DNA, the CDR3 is TGTGCCAGCAGTTTATGGACAGGGGGCCTATATAGCAATCAGCCCCAGCATTTT. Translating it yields CASSLWTGGLYSNQPQHF.

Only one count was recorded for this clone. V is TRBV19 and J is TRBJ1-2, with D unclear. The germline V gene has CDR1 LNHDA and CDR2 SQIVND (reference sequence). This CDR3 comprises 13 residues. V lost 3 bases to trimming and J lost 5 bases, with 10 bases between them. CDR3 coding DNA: TGTGCCAGTAGTATCTGGAGCAGTTATGGCTACACCTTC. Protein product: CASSIWSSYGYTF.

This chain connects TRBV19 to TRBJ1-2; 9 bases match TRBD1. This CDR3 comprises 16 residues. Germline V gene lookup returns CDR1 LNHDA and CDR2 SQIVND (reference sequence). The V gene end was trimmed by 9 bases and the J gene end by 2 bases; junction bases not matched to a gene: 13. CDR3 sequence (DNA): TGTGCCAGCCGTATACAGGGGGCCGGGACCAACTATGGCTACACCTTC. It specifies CASRIQGAGTNYGYTF.

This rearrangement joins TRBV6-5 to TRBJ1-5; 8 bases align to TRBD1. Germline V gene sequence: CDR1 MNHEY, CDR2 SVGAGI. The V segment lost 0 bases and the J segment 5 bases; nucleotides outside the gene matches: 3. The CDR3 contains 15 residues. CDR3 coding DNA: TGTGCCAGCAGTTACTCCAGGGGGCAGGATCAGCCCCAGCATTTT. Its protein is CASSYSRGQDQPQHF.